The entry below describes one T cell receptor (beta chain). Antigen specificity is unknown. These data are taken from a study of tumor-infiltrating lymphocytes in localized non-small cell lung cancer. This CDR3 has 15 amino acids. The V gene's germline CDR1 is SGHTA and CDR2 FQGNSA. The V gene end was trimmed by 5 bases and the J gene end by 2 bases; junction bases not matched to a gene: 8. Data came from immunoSEQ multiplex PCR; TCRdb stores just in-frame clones and leaves some out. The profile shows about 11,000 clones, 65% to 90% of them singletons. Study-wide points: Technical variation could not be separated from intratumor heterogeneity here. Compared with uninvolved lung, tumors showed higher T cell infiltration by TCRbeta sequencing. IM1 and IM2 tumors showed no difference in T-cell fraction.

The genes are TRBV7-2 and TRBJ2-5; 7 nucleotides match TRBD1. This TCR came from a human donor with non-small cell lung cancer. Sequencing input: uninvolved lung tissue not adjacent to the tumor. The CDR3 coding sequence is TGTGCCAGCAGCCCTGGGGACAGCTATCAAGAGACCCAGTACTTC. It encodes CASSPGDSYQETQYF.